The T cell receptor beta chain described here comes from a study of OX40 agonist ivuxolimab in advanced cancers. About the full investigation: Ivuxolimab was an agonistic, fully human IgG2 monoclonal antibody directed against OX40 (CD134), a costimulatory receptor. Intravenous ivuxolimab was administered to patients every 2 weeks at six dose levels: 0.01, 0.1, 0.3, 1.5, 3 and 10 mg/kg. Among the roughly 50 dose-escalation patients, around 19 had hepatocellular carcinoma, 15 or so melanoma, 9 renal cell carcinoma and 9 head and neck cancer. A male proportion of roughly 85% and a mean age of around 60 years, ranging from 23 to 79, were recorded for the dose-escalation cohort. Patients were allowed to have had prior anti-PD-1, anti-PD-L1 or anti-CTLA-4 therapy, and around two fifths of the dose-escalation patients had been treated with checkpoint inhibitors. Partial responses occurred in three dose-escalation patients, of whom one had hepatocellular carcinoma and two had cutaneous melanoma. The purpose of peripheral TCRbeta sequencing was to test whether ivuxolimab changed TCR sequence diversity and led to clonal T-cell expansion. The monotherapy dose-escalation portion (N of about 50 patients) of the phase I ivuxolimab trial is reported in the paper.

Patients with autoimmune disease history or receiving systemic immunosuppression were excluded from the trial. Peripheral blood for TCR sequencing was drawn from every dose cohort at baseline, at cycle 4 day 1 and at cycle 7 day 1. Samples were obtained from an open-label, multicenter, first-in-human phase I dose-escalation trial of ivuxolimab. The trial enrolled adults with locally advanced or metastatic head and neck squamous cell, hepatocellular, melanoma or renal cell carcinoma. Before TCR sequencing, CD4+ T cells and CD8+ T cells were sorted from peripheral blood as separate populations. Broader findings and caveats from the paper: At doses of 0.1 to 3.0 mg/kg, clonal expansion of both CD4+ and CD8+ T cells in blood was seen between baseline and week 6. Which antigens the clonally expanded peripheral T cells were specific for was not determined. In partial responders in the 0.1-3.0 mg/kg groups, normalized peripheral clonal expansion was found to be among the lowest, especially among CD8+ T cells. Low levels of normalized T-cell clonal expansion were also seen in some nonresponding patients. After ivuxolimab, expanded clones were on average more numerous among CD8+ T cells than among CD4+ T cells.

Notes on this clone: The antigen it recognizes is unknown. Per-nucleotide qualities are absent, and no much larger clonotype sits a single base away.

Genomic DNA was extracted from sorted cells for sequencing of the TCRbeta CDR3 region. The immunoSEQ Assay was used to sequence the TCRbeta CDR3 regions. Drawn from immuneACCESS, this table holds only the in-frame rearrangements with V and J called that TCRdb kept. Clones are partly lost; checked studies trace under half to an unresolved V gene and leave the rest unexplained. The sample has tens of thousands of clones on record, roughly 80% of them singletons. The ten largest account for 3% to 4.5% of the sample. V is cut back by 4 bases and J by 3 bases, with 7 bases in the junction unmatched. Sequences SGHKS (CDR1) and YYEKEE (CDR2) are obtained from the germline V gene (reference sequence). Spanning cysteine to phenylalanine, the CDR3 consists of 16 amino acids. Only the CDR3 part of the read is kept: 48 bases, read in frame from the first base.

The sequencing used CD4+ or CD8+ T cells sorted from blood, collected in a trial of the OX40 agonist ivuxolimab. The clonotype comes from an adult with an advanced solid tumor such as melanoma, head and neck, liver or kidney cancer. In this chain, TRBV5-5 is recombined with TRBJ1-5; 10 of the junction bases match TRBD1. Here is the DNA: TGTGCCAGCAGCACCCTGGACAGGGGGAACAATCAGCCCCAGCATTTT. The resulting protein is CASSTLDRGNNQPQHF.